The present T cell receptor beta chain was sequenced within a study of shared clonotypes between healthy human individuals. Method: immunoSEQ multiplex PCR; TCRdb's copy keeps in-frame clones and lacks some. The sample holds a few million clones, 85% to 95% seen once. Germline values: CDR1 WNHNN, CDR2 SYGVQD (reference sequence). Trimming took 0 bases from V and 4 from J; bases not matched to a gene: 5. The CDR3 extends over 16 amino acids. This clone came up once. This sequence originates from a man younger than 30 in good health. Some clones in this sample may be carry-over from other donors' samples. Sequenced: naive CD4+ T cells from PBMCs. Subset here: CD45RA+ positively selected. The chain has TRBV10-1 and TRBJ2-1, with 8 bases identical to TRBD2. CDR3: CASSESRLAGYNEQFF. The CDR3 DNA is TGCGCCAGCAGTGAGTCGAGGCTAGCGGGTTACAATGAGCAGTTCTTC.